Below, one T cell receptor beta chain is given with its context. The target antigen is unknown. Generated by immunoSEQ multiplex PCR, the TCRdb table keeps only in-frame clones and is missing some. The sample holds roughly 2 million clones; nearly 97% are singletons and the top ten take roughly 0.13%. This sample stems from a study of shared clonotypes between healthy human individuals. Study observations and caveats: Estimated clonotype richness was generally higher in naive than memory subsets. Among several donors, approximately 4.6% of naive CD4 clonotypes were found in common.

With V trimmed by 0 bases and J by 4 bases, 5 bases remained unmatched. The CDR3 totals 15 residues. Germline loops: CDR1 SGHNT, CDR2 YYREEE (reference sequence). This TCR was sampled from a man between 18 and 35 years old in good health. The sample consisted of naive CD4+ T cells sorted from blood. The subset was: CD45RA+ positively selected. This chain connects TRBV5-4 to TRBJ1-1, with 8 bases identical to TRBD1. The CDR3 reads CASSLAGTGATEAFF. CDR3 DNA: TGTGCCAGCAGCTTGGCCGGGACAGGCGCCACTGAAGCTTTCTTT.